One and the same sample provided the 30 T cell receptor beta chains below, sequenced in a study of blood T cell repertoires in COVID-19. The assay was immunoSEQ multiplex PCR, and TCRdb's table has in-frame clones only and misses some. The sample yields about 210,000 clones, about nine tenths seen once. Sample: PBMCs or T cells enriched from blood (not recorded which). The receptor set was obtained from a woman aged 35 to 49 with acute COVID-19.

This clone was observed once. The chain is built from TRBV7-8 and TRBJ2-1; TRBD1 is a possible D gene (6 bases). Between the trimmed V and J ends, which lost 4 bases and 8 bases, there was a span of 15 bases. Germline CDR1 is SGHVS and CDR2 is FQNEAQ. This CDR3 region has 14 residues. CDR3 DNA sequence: TGTGCCAGCAGCTCGACAGGTAACGGCCATGAGCAGTTCTTC. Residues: CASSSTGNGHEQFF.

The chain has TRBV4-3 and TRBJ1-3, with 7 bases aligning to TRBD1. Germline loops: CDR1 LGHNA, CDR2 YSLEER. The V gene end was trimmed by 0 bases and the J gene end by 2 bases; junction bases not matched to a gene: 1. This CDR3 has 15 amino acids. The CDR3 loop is CASSQETGAGNTIYF. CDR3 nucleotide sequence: TGCGCCAGCAGCCAAGAAACAGGGGCTGGAAACACCATATATTTT.

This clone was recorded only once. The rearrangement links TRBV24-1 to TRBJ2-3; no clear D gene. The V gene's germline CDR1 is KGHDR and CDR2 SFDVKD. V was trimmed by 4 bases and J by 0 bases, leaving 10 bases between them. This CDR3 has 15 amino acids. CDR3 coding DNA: TGTGCCACCAGTGACCCTGCGTCTAGCACAGATACGCAGTATTTT. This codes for CATSDPASSTDTQYF.

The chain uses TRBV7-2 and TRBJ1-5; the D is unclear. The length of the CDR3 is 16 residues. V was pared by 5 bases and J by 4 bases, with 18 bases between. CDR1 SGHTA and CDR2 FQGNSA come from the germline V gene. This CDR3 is CASSAGLGASNQPQHF. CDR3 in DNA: TGTGCCAGCAGCGCGGGGTTAGGAGCATCTAATCAGCCCCAGCATTTT.

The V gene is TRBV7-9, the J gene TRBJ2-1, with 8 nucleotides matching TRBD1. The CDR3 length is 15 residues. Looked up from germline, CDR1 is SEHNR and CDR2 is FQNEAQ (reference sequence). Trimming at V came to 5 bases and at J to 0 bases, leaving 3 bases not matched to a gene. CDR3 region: CASSPTGDSYNEQFF. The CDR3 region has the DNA TGTGCCAGCAGCCCGACAGGGGACTCCTACAATGAGCAGTTCTTC.

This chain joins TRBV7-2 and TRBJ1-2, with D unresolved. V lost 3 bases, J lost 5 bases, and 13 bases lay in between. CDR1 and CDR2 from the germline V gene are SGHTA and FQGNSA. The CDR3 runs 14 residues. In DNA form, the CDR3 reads TGTGCCAGCAGCTTCGGGGTAAGGGAGTATGGCTACACCTTC. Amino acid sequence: CASSFGVREYGYTF.

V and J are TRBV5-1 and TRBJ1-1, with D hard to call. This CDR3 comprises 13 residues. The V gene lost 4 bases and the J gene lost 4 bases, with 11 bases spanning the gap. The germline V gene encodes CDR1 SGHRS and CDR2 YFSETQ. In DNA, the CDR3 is TGCGCCAGCAGCCGACTAGGAGGCACTGAAGCTTTCTTT. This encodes CASSRLGGTEAFF. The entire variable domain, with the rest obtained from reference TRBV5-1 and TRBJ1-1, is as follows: KAGVTQTPRYLIKTRGQQVTLSCSPISGHRSVSWYQQTPGQGLQFLFEYFSETQRNKGNFPGRFSGRQFSNSRSEMNVSTLELGDSALYLCASSRLGGTEAFFGQGTRLTVV.

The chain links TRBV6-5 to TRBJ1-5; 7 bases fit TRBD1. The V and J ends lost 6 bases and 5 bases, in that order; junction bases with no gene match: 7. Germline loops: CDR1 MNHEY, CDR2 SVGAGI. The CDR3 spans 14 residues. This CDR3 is CASSKRGRDQPQHF. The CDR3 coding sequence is TGTGCCAGCAGCAAAAGGGGGCGCGATCAGCCCCAGCATTTT.

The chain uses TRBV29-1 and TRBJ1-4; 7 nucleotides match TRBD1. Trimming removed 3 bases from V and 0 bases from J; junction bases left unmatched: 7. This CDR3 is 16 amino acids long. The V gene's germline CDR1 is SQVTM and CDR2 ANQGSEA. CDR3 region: CSVETSRGSTNEKLFF. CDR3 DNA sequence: TGCAGCGTTGAGACCTCCAGGGGGTCAACTAATGAAAAACTGTTTTTT.

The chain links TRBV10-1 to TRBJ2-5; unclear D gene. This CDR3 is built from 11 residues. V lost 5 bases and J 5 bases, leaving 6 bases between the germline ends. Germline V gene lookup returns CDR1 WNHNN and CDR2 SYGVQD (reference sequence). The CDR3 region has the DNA TGCGCCAGCAGTAACGGGGAGACCCAGTACTTC. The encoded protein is CASSNGETQYF.

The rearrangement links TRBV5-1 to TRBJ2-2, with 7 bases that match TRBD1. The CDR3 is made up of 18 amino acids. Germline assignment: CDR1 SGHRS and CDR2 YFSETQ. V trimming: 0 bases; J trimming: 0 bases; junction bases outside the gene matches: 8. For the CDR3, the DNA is TGCGCCAGCAGCTTGGATCTGAGGGACAGCCCGAACACCGGGGAGCTGTTTTTT. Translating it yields CASSLDLRDSPNTGELFF.

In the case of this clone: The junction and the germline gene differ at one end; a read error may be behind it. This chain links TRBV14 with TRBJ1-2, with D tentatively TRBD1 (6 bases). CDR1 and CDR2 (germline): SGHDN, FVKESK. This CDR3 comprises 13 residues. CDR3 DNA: TGTGCCAGCAGCCTCAAGGTCTACAGGGTCTCAGACTTC. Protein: CASSLKVYRVSDF.

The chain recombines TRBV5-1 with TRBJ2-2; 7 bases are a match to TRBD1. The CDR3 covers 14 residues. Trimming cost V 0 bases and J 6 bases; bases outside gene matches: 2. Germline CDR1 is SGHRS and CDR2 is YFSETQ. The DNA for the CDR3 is TGCGCCAGCAGCTTGGGCAGGGGGTCCGGGGAGCTGTTTTTT. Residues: CASSLGRGSGELFF.

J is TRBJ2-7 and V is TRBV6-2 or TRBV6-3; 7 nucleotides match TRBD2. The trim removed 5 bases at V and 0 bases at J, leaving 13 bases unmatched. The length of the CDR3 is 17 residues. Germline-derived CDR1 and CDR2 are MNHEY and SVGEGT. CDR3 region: CASSLGTTSRSSYEQYV. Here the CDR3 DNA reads TGTGCCAGCAGTCTCGGGACTACCTCCAGGAGCTCCTACGAGCAGTACGTC.

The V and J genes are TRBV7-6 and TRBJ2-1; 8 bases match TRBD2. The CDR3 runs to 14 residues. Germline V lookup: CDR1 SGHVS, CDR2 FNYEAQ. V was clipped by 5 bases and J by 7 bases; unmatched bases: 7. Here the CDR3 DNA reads TGTGCCAGCAGCGTTGTTACTAGCGGAAATGAGCAGTTCTTC. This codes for CASSVVTSGNEQFF.

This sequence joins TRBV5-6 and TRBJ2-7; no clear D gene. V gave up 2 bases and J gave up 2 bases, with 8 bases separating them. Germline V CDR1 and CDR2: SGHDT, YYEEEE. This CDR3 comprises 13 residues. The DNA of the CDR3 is TGTGCCAGCAGCTTCGGCAGGACCTACGAGCAGTACTTC. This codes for CASSFGRTYEQYF.

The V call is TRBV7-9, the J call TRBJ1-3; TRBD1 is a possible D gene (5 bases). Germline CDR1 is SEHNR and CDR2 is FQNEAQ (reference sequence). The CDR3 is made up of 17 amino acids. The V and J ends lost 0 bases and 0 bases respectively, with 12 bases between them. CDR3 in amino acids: CASSLAQGGDSGNTIYF. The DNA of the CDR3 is TGTGCCAGCAGCTTAGCTCAGGGAGGTGACTCTGGAAACACCATATATTTT.

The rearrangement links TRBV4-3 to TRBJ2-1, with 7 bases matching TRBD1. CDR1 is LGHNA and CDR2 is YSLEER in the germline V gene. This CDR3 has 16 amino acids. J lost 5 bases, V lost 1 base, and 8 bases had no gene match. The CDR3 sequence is CASSQGEGGVHNEQFF. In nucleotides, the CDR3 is TGCGCCAGCAGCCAAGGAGAAGGGGGCGTCCACAATGAGCAGTTCTTC.

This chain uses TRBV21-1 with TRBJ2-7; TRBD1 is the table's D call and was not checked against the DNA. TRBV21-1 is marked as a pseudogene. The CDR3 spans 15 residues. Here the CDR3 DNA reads TGTGCCAGCAGCTATCGACAGGGGGGAGGCTACGAGCAGTACGTC. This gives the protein CASSYRQGGGYEQYV.

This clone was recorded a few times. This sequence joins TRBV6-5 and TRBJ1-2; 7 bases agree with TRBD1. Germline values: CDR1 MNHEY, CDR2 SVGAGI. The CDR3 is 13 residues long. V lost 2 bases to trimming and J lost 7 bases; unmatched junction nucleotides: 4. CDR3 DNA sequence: TGTGCCAGCAGTTACGACAGGGTGCGTGGCTACACCTTC. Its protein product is CASSYDRVRGYTF.

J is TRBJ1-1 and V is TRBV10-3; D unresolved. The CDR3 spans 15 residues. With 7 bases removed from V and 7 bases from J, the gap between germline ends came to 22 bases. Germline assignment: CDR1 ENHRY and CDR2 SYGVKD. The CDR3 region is CAIMKNTDKEHEAFF. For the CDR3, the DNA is TGTGCCATCATGAAGAATACTGACAAAGAGCATGAAGCTTTCTTT.

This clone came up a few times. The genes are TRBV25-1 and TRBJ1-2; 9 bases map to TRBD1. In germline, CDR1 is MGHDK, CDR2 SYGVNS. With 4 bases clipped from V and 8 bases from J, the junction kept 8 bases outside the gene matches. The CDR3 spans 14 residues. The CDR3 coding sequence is TGTGCCAGCAGTGGGGGACAGGGCCTATGGGGCTACACCTTC. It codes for CASSGGQGLWGYTF.

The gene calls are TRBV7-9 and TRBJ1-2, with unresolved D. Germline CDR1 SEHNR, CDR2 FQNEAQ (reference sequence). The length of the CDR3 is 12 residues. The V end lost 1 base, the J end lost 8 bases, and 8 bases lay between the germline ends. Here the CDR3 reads CASSLVGWGYTF. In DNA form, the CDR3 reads TGTGCCAGCAGCTTAGTGGGCTGGGGCTACACCTTC. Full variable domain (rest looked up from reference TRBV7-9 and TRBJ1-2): DTGVSQNPRHKITKRGQNVTFRCDPISEHNRLYWYRQTLGQGPEFLTYFQNEAQLEKSRLLSDRFSAERPKGSFSTLEIQRTEQGDSAMYLCASSLVGWGYTFGSGTRLTVV.

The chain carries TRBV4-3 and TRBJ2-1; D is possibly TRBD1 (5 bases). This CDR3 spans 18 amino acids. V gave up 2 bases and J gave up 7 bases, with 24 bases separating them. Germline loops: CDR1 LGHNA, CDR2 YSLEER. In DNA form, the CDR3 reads TGCGCCAGCAGCCAATCCTGGGCAGGGCGGAATATACGGAATGAGCAGTTCTTC. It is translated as CASSQSWAGRNIRNEQFF.

The CDR3 region has the DNA TGTGCCAGCAGCTCCGACGGGAGTCCCTACAATGAGCAGTTCTTC. Residues: CASSSDGSPYNEQFF. The chain has TRBV2 and TRBJ2-1; D is possibly TRBD2 (6 bases). The germline V gene encodes CDR1 SNHLY and CDR2 FYNNEI. The CDR3 contains 15 residues. Trimming took 6 bases from V and 2 from J, leaving 14 bases between them.

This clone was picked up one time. The CDR3 spells CASTQGGDSTDTQYF. CDR3 DNA: TGTGCCAGCACCCAAGGAGGCGATAGCACAGATACGCAGTATTTT. The V and J genes are TRBV5-4 and TRBJ2-3; tentative D call: TRBD2 (5 bases). V lost 6 bases, J lost 0 bases, and 14 bases lay in between. The CDR3 has 15 residues. Germline-derived CDR1 and CDR2 are SGHNT and YYREEE (reference sequence).

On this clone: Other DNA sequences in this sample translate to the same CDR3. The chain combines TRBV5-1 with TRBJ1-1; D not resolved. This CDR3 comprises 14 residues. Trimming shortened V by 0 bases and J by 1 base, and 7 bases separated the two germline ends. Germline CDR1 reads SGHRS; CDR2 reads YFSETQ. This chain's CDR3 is CASSLDSSNTEAFF. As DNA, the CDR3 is TGCGCCAGCAGCTTGGACAGTTCGAACACTGAAGCTTTCTTT.

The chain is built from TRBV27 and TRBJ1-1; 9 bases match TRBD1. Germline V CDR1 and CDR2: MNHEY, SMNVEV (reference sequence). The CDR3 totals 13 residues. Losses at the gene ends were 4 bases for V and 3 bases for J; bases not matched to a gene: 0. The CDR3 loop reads CASSWTGDTEAFF. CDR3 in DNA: TGTGCCAGCAGTTGGACAGGGGACACTGAAGCTTTCTTT.

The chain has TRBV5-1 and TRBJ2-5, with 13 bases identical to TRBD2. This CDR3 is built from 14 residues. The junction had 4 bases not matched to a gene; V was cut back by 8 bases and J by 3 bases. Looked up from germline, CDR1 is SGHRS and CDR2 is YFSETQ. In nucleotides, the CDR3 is TGCGCCAGTAGGACTAGCGGGAGTAAAGAGACCCAGTACTTC. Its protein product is CASRTSGSKETQYF.

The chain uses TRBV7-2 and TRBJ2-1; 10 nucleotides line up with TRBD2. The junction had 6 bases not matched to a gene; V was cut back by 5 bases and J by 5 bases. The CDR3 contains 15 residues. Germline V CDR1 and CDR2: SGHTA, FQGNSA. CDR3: CASSPSGRIDNEQFF. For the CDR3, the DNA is TGTGCCAGCAGCCCTAGCGGGAGAATTGACAATGAGCAGTTCTTC.